The rows below give T cell receptor beta chains drawn from one sample of a study of shared clonotypes between healthy human individuals. TCRdb's copy holds only in-frame clones and misses some; the assay was immunoSEQ multiplex PCR. This sample has 300,000 to 350,000 clones, with more than 60% found just once. The sequenced material came from memory CD4+ T cells sorted from blood. These receptors came from a man aged 30 to 45 in good health. Each CDR3 is given with its conserved first and last residue. D genes are given only for firm matches. For some rows the clone size is stated as once, few or many, or as a class when expanded; others skip it.

many,TRBV7-9,TRBJ1-4,TRBD1,TGTGCCAGCAGCTCGGGACAGACGGGTGAAAAACTGTTTTTT,CASSSGQTGEKLFF
NA,TRBV19,TRBJ1-1,NA,TGTGCCAGTACCCCTGTTCGTAGGATGCGGGGGAACACTGAAGCTTTCTTT,CASTPVRRMRGNTEAFF
NA,TRBV9,TRBJ2-6,NA,TGTGCCAGCAGCGTTAGTGGGGCCAACGTCCTGACTTTC,CASSVSGANVLTF
NA,TRBV10-3,TRBJ1-4,NA,TGTGCCATCAGTGCCGGTCAGGGGAATGAAAAACTGTTTTTT,CAISAGQGNEKLFF
NA,TRBV30,TRBJ1-5,NA,TGTGCCTGGAGTGTAGGGAGCAATCAGCCCCAGCATTTT,CAWSVGSNQPQHF
NA,TRBV5-6,TRBJ2-1,TRBD1,TGTGCCAGCAGCTTGGCCCTCCTAGGTCCCAGGGGGTTGGATGAGCAGTTCTTC,CASSLALLGPRGLDEQFF
NA,TRBV10-2,TRBJ2-1,NA,TGCGCCAGCCGATCGGCCGAATCCAGTGAGCAGTTCTTC,CASRSAESSEQFF
NA,TRBV7-3,TRBJ2-2,NA,TGTGCCAGCAGCCCATACACCGGGGAGCTGTTTTTT,CASSPYTGELFF
NA,TRBV5-1,TRBJ2-7,NA,TGCGCCAGCAGCTTCCTTTCGGCGGGAAGTATCTACGAGCAGTACTTC,CASSFLSAGSIYEQYF
once,TRBV28,TRBJ2-7,NA,TGTGCCAGCGGGCCGTTCGAGCAGTACTTC,CASGPFEQYF
NA,TRBV28,TRBJ2-1,TRBD2,TGTGCCAGCAGTTTAGCGGGAGGGGAGCAGTTCTTC,CASSLAGGEQFF
NA,TRBV7-6,TRBJ2-3,NA,TGTGCCAGCAGCTTATGGGCGGGGGATACGCAGTATTTT,CASSLWAGDTQYF
few,TRBV19,TRBJ2-5,TRBD1,TGTGCCAGTAGTTTTCGGACAGGGGCGACCAGGGAGACCCAGTACTTC,CASSFRTGATRETQYF
NA,TRBV6-1,TRBJ2-2,TRBD2,TGTGCCAGCACTTTGAGCGGGACTGTCTCCGGGGAGCTGTTTTTT,CASTLSGTVSGELFF
NA,TRBV19,TRBJ2-3,TRBD1,TGTGCCAGTATTTCGCAGGGGGTGGAAGATACGCAGTATTTT,CASISQGVEDTQYF
NA,TRBV27,TRBJ2-1,NA,TGTGCCAGCAGTTTAAAGGCCCGGCCCGGGTCGAGCTCCTACAATGAGCAGTTCTTC,CASSLKARPGSSSYNEQFF
NA,TRBV6-5,TRBJ2-7,TRBD1,TGTGCCAGCAGTTACTTACAGGGGAACTCCTACGAGCAGTACTTC,CASSYLQGNSYEQYF
NA,TRBV6-1,TRBJ2-5,NA,TGTGCCAGCAGTGATTTCGGAAAAGGGGAGACCCAGTACTTC,CASSDFGKGETQYF
many,TRBV7-9,TRBJ2-3,NA,TGTGCCAGCAGCTCACAGGGTTCGAGCACAGATACGCAGTATTTT,CASSSQGSSTDTQYF
few,TRBV12-5,TRBJ2-5,NA,TGTGCTAGCCAGCAGGGGCGGGGGGAGACCCAGTACTTC,CASQQGRGETQYF
NA,TRBV6-4,TRBJ1-5,NA,TGTGCCAGCAGTGACCCGATCTACAGGGTTAAGCCCCAGCATTTT,CASSDPIYRVKPQHF
NA,TRBV7-3,TRBJ1-2,NA,TGTGCCAGCAGCTTCGGGGGGCTAGACGGCTACACCTTC,CASSFGGLDGYTF
NA,TRBV7-2,TRBJ1-4,TRBD1,TGTGCCAGCAGCCCAAGTCGGGCAGGGGGCCGAGAAAAACTGTTTTTT,CASSPSRAGGREKLFF
NA,TRBV6-1,TRBJ1-3,NA,TGTGCCAGCAGTGAAGCTTCAAGGAGAAACACCATATATTTT,CASSEASRRNTIYF
NA,TRBV10-3,TRBJ2-5,NA,TGTGCCACCTCCGTTTTAGCGAGGCAAGAGACCCAGTACTTC,CATSVLARQETQYF
NA,TRBV28,TRBJ2-3,NA,TGTGCCAGCACCCTGTTGGGAGATACGCAGTATTTT,CASTLLGDTQYF
few,TRBV6-5,TRBJ1-3,TRBD1,TGTGCCAGCAGCCTGGGGACAGGCTCTGGAAACACCATATATTTT,CASSLGTGSGNTIYF
NA,TRBV28,TRBJ2-7,TRBD2,TGTGCCAGCAGTTTACTCCGCCTAGCGGGAACCTTTACCGAGCAGTACTTC,CASSLLRLAGTFTEQYF
few,TRBV28,TRBJ2-7,TRBD1,TGTGCCAGCAGTTTAGGGACAGGGGGACGAGCGGGCCGATTTCCCTTACGATACGAGCAGTACTTC,CASSLGTGGRAGRFPLRYEQYF
NA,TRBV2,TRBJ1-5,NA,TGTGCCAGCAGTCCGCAGCCACGGCAGCCCCAGCATTTT,CASSPQPRQPQHF
NA,TRBV15,TRBJ2-7,NA,TGTGCCACCAGCAGAGGGGACCGCTCCTACGAGCAGTACTTC,CATSRGDRSYEQYF
NA,TRBV30,TRBJ2-2,NA,TGTGCCTGGGCGTGGGCAGACGTGGGCACCGGGGAGCTGTTTTTT,CAWAWADVGTGELFF
NA,TRBV7-6,TRBJ2-3,TRBD2,TGTGCCAGCAGCCGAAGTGCCCTAGCGGAGATTCGCACAGATACGCAGTATTTT,CASSRSALAEIRTDTQYF
NA,TRBV6-1,TRBJ1-5,NA,TGTGCCGGGGCCCGAGATAGCAATCAGCCCCAGCATTTT,CAGARDSNQPQHF
NA,TRBV11-3,TRBJ2-5,NA,TGTGCCAGCAGCTTAGGGTCAGGAGGCCAAGAGACCCAGTACTTC,CASSLGSGGQETQYF
NA,TRBV2,TRBJ2-1,NA,TGTGCCAGCAGTCCACGACGGGGTAGGGACAATGAGCAGTTCTTC,CASSPRRGRDNEQFF
NA,TRBV6-1,TRBJ1-2,NA,TGTGCCAGCAGTGATTTAGGCCTTCTTTATGGCTACACCTTC,CASSDLGLLYGYTF
NA,TRBV9,TRBJ2-7,TRBD2,TGTGCCAGCAGCGTAGGACTAGCGGGAGTTGGTTTTAACGAGCAGTACTTC,CASSVGLAGVGFNEQYF
few,TRBV18,TRBJ2-5,NA,TGTGCCAGCTCACCACGTGGCAGGGGGGGCCAAGAGACCCAGTACTTC,CASSPRGRGGQETQYF
NA,TRBV7-2,TRBJ2-5,NA,TGTGCCAGCAGCAATTCCTGGGAAGAGACCCAGTACTTC,CASSNSWEETQYF
few,TRBV2,TRBJ2-4,NA,TGTGCCACAGGGGGGAGAGACAAAAACATTCAGTACTTC,CATGGRDKNIQYF
NA,TRBV15,TRBJ1-1,NA,TGTGCCACCAGCAGCACAGGGTTTACTGAAGCTTTCTTT,CATSSTGFTEAFF
NA,TRBV10-2,TRBJ1-5,NA,TGCGCCAGCAGAGCTTCGTCTAATCAGCCCCAGCATTTT,CASRASSNQPQHF
NA,TRBV28,TRBJ1-2,TRBD1,TGTGCCAGCACCGTTAACAGGGGATTGGGCTACACCTTC,CASTVNRGLGYTF
NA,TRBV28,TRBJ2-2,NA,TGTGCCAGCAGTGGGACCGGGGAGCTGTTTTTT,CASSGTGELFF
few,TRBV2,TRBJ1-1,NA,TGTGCCAGCAGTGATGTGGGCAGGGAAGGGACTGAAGCTTTCTTT,CASSDVGREGTEAFF
NA,TRBV18,TRBJ2-3,NA,TGTGCCAGCTCACCACCGTCCACAGATACGCAGTATTTT,CASSPPSTDTQYF
few,TRBV7-9,TRBJ2-3,NA,TGTGCCAGCAGCTTAGAAGGACTACTCCCCACAGATACGCAGTATTTT,CASSLEGLLPTDTQYF
NA,TRBV13,TRBJ2-1,NA,TGTGCCAGCAGCTCAACACAGGGTTTAAACTCCTACAATGAGCAGTTCTTC,CASSSTQGLNSYNEQFF
NA,TRBV7-7,TRBJ2-2,NA,TGTGCCAGCAGCTTTTCCCCCTCGGGGAACACCGGGGAGCTGTTTTTT,CASSFSPSGNTGELFF
NA,TRBV5-1,TRBJ2-7,TRBD1,TGCGCCAGCAGCTCCCTTCCAGGGGGCGCCCACGAGCAGTACTTC,CASSSLPGGAHEQYF
few,TRBV18,TRBJ2-3,TRBD2,TGTGCCAGCTCACCGGGAGAGGGAGCGGGATCATCGGGAGATACGCAGTATTTT,CASSPGEGAGSSGDTQYF
NA,TRBV5-6,TRBJ2-7,NA,TGTGCCAGCAGCCGCACCTTGTACGAGCAGTACTTC,CASSRTLYEQYF
NA,TRBV2,TRBJ2-5,TRBD1,TGTGCCAGCAGGGAAGACAGGGGCGAGACCCAGTACTTC,CASREDRGETQYF
NA,TRBV9,TRBJ1-4,NA,TGTGCCAGCAGCGTAGAGTCAGGGGTTGGACGTGAAAAACTGTTTTTT,CASSVESGVGREKLFF
few,TRBV5-1,TRBJ2-7,NA,TGCGCCAGCAGCTTGGTCCAGGGCCCCTACGAGCAGTACTTC,CASSLVQGPYEQYF
NA,TRBV9,TRBJ2-2,NA,TGTGCCAGCAGCGTAGAGGTTTCCGGGGAGCTGTTTTTT,CASSVEVSGELFF
NA,TRBV7-3,TRBJ2-5,NA,TGTGCCAGCAGCCAACAATATGGAGGGACCCAGTACTTC,CASSQQYGGTQYF
NA,TRBV9,TRBJ2-5,TRBD2,TGTGCCAGCAGCAAGGGACTAGCGGGAGGGCAAGAGACCCAGTACTTC,CASSKGLAGGQETQYF